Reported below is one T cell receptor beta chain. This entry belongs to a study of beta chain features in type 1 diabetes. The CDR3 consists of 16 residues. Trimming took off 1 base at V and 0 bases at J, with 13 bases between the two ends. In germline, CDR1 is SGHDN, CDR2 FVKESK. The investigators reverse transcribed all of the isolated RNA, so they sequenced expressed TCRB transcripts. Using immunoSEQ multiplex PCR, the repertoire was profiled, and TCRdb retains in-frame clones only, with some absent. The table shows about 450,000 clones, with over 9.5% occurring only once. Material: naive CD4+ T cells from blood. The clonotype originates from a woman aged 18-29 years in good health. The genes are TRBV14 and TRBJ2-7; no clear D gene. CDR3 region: CASSQGLGGSSYEQYF. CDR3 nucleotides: TGTGCCAGCAGCCAAGGTCTAGGCGGCAGCTCCTACGAGCAGTACTTC. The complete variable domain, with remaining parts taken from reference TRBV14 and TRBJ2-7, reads EAGVTQFPSHSVIEKGQTVTLRCDPISGHDNLYWYRRVMGKEIKFLLHFVKESKQDESGMPNNRFLAERTGGTYSTLKVQPAELEDSGVYFCASSQGLGGSSYEQYFGPGTRLTVT.